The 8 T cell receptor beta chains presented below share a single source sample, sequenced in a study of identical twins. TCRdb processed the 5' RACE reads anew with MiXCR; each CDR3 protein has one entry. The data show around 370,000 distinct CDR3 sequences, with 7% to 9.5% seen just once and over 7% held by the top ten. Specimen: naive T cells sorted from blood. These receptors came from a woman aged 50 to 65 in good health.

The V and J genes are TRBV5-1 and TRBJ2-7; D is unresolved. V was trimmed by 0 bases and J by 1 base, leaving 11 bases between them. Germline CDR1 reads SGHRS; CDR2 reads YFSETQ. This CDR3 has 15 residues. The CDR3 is CASSLDPNPSYEQYV. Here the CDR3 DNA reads TGCGCCAGCAGCTTGGATCCTAATCCGTCCTACGAGCAGTACGTC.

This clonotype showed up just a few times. The CDR3 loop is CAIRPTGSSGSEQYF. The CDR3, as DNA: TGTGCCATCAGACCTACAGGGTCTAGCGGGTCCGAGCAGTACTTC. The rearrangement joins TRBV10-3 to TRBJ2-7, with 8 bases that match TRBD2. Losses at the gene ends were 6 bases for V and 6 bases for J; bases not matched to a gene: 13. Germline V lookup: CDR1 ENHRY, CDR2 SYGVKD. The CDR3 length is 15 residues.

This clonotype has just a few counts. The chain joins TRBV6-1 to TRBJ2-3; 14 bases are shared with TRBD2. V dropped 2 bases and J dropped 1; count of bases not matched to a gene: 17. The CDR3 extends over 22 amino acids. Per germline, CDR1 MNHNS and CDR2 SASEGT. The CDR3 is CASSEKASGRGLAGAGTDTQYF. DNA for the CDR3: TGTGCCAGCAGTGAAAAGGCGTCAGGGAGGGGACTAGCGGGAGCGGGCACAGATACGCAGTATTTT.

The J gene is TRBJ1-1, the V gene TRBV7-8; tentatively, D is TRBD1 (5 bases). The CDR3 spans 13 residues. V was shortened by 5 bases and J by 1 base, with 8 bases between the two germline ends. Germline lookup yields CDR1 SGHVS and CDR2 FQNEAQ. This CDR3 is CASSNGGNTEAFF. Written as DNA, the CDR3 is TGTGCCAGCAGCAATGGGGGGAACACTGAAGCTTTCTTT.

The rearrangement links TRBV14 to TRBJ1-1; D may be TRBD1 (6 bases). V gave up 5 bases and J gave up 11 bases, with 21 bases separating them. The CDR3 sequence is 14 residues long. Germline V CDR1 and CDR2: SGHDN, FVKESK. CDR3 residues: CASSKTGKEGRAFF. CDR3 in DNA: TGTGCCAGCAGCAAGACAGGAAAGGAGGGAAGGGCTTTCTTT.

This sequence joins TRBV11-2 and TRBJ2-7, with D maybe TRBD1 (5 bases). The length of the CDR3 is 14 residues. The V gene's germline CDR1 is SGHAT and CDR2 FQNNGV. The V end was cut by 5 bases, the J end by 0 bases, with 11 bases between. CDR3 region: CASSGASDSYEQYV. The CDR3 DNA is TGTGCCAGCAGCGGGGCGAGCGACTCCTACGAGCAGTACGTC.

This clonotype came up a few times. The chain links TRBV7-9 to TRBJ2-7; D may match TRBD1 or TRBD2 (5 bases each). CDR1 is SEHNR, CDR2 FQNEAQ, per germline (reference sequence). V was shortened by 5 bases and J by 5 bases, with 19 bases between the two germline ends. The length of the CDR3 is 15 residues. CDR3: CASSPPAGWENEQYF. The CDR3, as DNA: TGTGCCAGCAGCCCCCCAGCAGGGTGGGAGAACGAGCAGTACTTC.

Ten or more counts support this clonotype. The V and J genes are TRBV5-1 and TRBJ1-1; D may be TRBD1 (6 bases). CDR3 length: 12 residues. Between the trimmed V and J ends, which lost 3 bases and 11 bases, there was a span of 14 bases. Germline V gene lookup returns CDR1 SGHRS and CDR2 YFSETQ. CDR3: CASSYDRYLAFF. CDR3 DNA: TGCGCCAGCAGCTACGACAGGTATCTCGCTTTCTTT.